One and the same sample provided the 28 T cell receptor beta chains below, sequenced in a study of T-cell memory formation after mild COVID-19. TCRdb called the 5' RACE reads again in MiXCR, with one record for every CDR3 protein. The sample carries almost 550,000 distinct CDR3 sequences, about 20% recorded once. The sample taken for sequencing was PBMCs or a T cell subset sorted from them (not recorded which). The origin of the receptors is an adult woman who had mild COVID-19 (a few samples of this study predate the infection). Cell type and time point are not known.

This clonotype has only a few counts. V is TRBV27 and J is TRBJ2-6, with D perhaps given as TRBD1 or TRBD2 (5 bases each). CDR3 size: 15 residues. Germline V gene lookup returns CDR1 MNHEY and CDR2 SMNVEV (reference sequence). The V end lost 5 bases, the J end lost 0 bases, and 8 bases lay between the germline ends. The CDR3 DNA reads TGTGCCAGCAGTACTGGGGGCTCTGGGGCCAACGTCCTGACTTTC. This translates into CASSTGGSGANVLTF. Looking up the rest from reference TRBV27 and TRBJ2-6 gives the full variable domain: EAQVTQNPRYLITVTGKKLTVTCSQNMNHEYMSWYRQDPGLGLRQIYYSMNVEVTDKGDVPEGYKVSRKEKRNFPLILESPSPNQTSLYFCASSTGGSGANVLTFGAGSRLTVL.

This clonotype was picked up a small number of times. The chain joins TRBV20-1 to TRBJ2-7; D ambiguous. The CDR3 is 14 amino acids. V shed 3 bases and J shed 0 bases, with 12 bases lying between them. The germline CDR1 and CDR2 sequences are DFQATT and SNEGSKA (reference sequence). The CDR3 reads CSASYGLSSYEQYF. CDR3 sequence (DNA): TGCAGTGCTAGTTACGGCCTATCCTCCTACGAGCAGTACTTC.

This rearrangement joins TRBV18 to TRBJ2-1, with 9 bases lining up with TRBD2. Germline lookup yields CDR1 KGHSH and CDR2 LQKENI. J gave up 6 bases and V 0 bases, and 6 bases lay outside the gene matches. CDR3 size: 16 residues. The DNA of the CDR3 is TGTGCCAGCTCACCACCAGGGACTAGCCTTATCAATGAGCAGTTCTTC. This encodes CASSPPGTSLINEQFF.

The chain joins TRBV6-5 to TRBJ2-1, with 11 bases that match TRBD2. The CDR3 is made up of 16 amino acids. Unmatched junction bases numbered 14, after V lost 8 bases and J lost 8 bases. Germline V lookup: CDR1 MNHEY, CDR2 SVGAGI. In DNA form, the CDR3 reads TGTGCCAGCTGTCGGCTAGCGGGAGGCCCCTTATATGAGCAGTTCTTC. Its translation: CASCRLAGGPLYEQFF.

The chain is built from TRBV12-3 or TRBV12-4 and TRBJ1-5; D is uncertain. The V and J ends lost 6 bases and 1 base respectively, with 13 bases between them. The CDR3 runs to 15 residues. CDR3 loop: CASSTRVGSNQPQHF. CDR3 in DNA: TGTGCCAGCAGCACGCGGGTAGGGAGCAATCAGCCCCAGCATTTT.

J is TRBJ2-2 and V is TRBV6-5, with a possible D match to TRBD1 (6 bases). The length of the CDR3 is 15 residues. The V gene's germline CDR1 is MNHEY and CDR2 SVGAGI. Trimming pared 5 bases from V and 1 base from J, leaving 11 bases between. The CDR3 is CASSHPDRNTGELFF. DNA for the CDR3: TGTGCCAGCAGTCACCCGGACAGGAACACCGGGGAGCTGTTTTTT.

There are a few counts of this clonotype. V and J are TRBV12-3 or TRBV12-4 and TRBJ1-5; D is perhaps TRBD1 (5 bases). Trimming left V 7 bases short and J 0 bases short, with 10 bases between. The CDR3 consists of 14 residues. CDR3 protein: CASTWGYSNQPQHF. In DNA form, the CDR3 reads TGTGCCAGCACCTGGGGGTATAGCAATCAGCCCCAGCATTTT.

J is TRBJ2-7 and V is TRBV18; 9 bases align to TRBD2. Looked up from germline, CDR1 is KGHSH and CDR2 is LQKENI. Losses at the gene ends were 3 bases for V and 2 bases for J; bases not matched to a gene: 5. The CDR3 consists of 15 residues. CDR3 amino acids: CASSPLAGPAYEQYF. CDR3 coding DNA: TGTGCCAGCTCACCCCTAGCGGGGCCCGCCTACGAGCAGTACTTC. Complete variable domain (other parts from reference TRBV18 and TRBJ2-7): NAGVMQNPRHLVRRRGQEARLRCSPMKGHSHVYWYRQLPEEGLKFMVYLQKENIIDESGMPKERFSAEFPKEGPSILRIQQVVRGDSAAYFCASSPLAGPAYEQYFGPGTRLTVT.

This chain joins TRBV20-1 and TRBJ2-7, with D perhaps matching TRBD2 (6 bases). The ends were cut back, 6 bases at V and 2 bases at J, with 20 bases in the middle. Germline V gene data show CDR1 as DFQATT and CDR2 as SNEGSKA (reference sequence). The CDR3 totals 15 residues. The CDR3 loop is CSASGLRRGTYEQYF. CDR3 DNA sequence: TGCAGTGCGTCGGGACTCCGAAGGGGCACCTACGAGCAGTACTTC.

The genes are TRBV7-9 and TRBJ1-4; D remains unclear. The germline gives CDR1 SEHNR, CDR2 FQNEAQ (reference sequence). There are 11 residues in the CDR3. V was shortened by 4 bases and J by 10 bases, with 7 bases between the two germline ends. The CDR3 here is CASSSEGKLFF. The CDR3 coding sequence is TGTGCCAGCAGCTCAGAGGGAAAACTGTTTTTT.

This clonotype was observed once. This chain connects TRBV20-1 to TRBJ2-5, with D possibly matching TRBD1 (5 bases). CDR1 is DFQATT, CDR2 SNEGSKA, per germline (reference sequence). CDR3 length: 13 amino acids. Trimming took 5 bases from V and 2 from J, leaving 12 bases between them. The DNA for the CDR3 is TGCAGTGCTCCCCTGGGGCTTCAAGAGACCCAGTACTTC. Amino acids: CSAPLGLQETQYF.

Only a few counts were recorded for this clonotype. The chain couples TRBV5-1 to TRBJ1-4; 10 bases agree with TRBD1. CDR3 length: 14 residues. Germline V gives CDR1 SGHRS, CDR2 YFSETQ. V lost 3 bases and J lost 6; bases outside the gene matches: 2. The CDR3 nucleotides read TGCGCCAGCAGCTCCGGGACAGGGGATGAAAAACTGTTTTTT. Protein sequence: CASSSGTGDEKLFF.

This clonotype was picked up a small number of times. The chain uses TRBV29-1 and TRBJ2-4; no clear D gene. The CDR3 has 10 amino acids. Trimming took 7 bases from V and 7 from J, leaving 8 bases between them. Germline V gene data show CDR1 as SQVTM and CDR2 as ANQGSEA. CDR3 residues: CSALENIQYF. CDR3 in DNA: TGCAGCGCCTTGGAGAACATTCAGTACTTC.

Only a few counts were recorded for this clonotype. The chain uses TRBV3-1 and TRBJ2-7, with no clear D. Trimming took off 0 bases at V and 5 bases at J, with 11 bases between the two ends. There are 14 residues in the CDR3. Germline lookup yields CDR1 LGHDT and CDR2 YNNKEL (reference sequence). CDR3 sequence (DNA): TGTGCCAGCAGCCAAGACATCCCTCGGAACGAGCAGTACTTC. Translated: CASSQDIPRNEQYF.

In its sample, this clonotype was seen once. The gene calls are TRBV11-2 and TRBJ2-5, with TRBD1 matching over 7 bases. CDR3 length equals 15 residues. V shed 2 bases, J shed 4 bases, and the junction held 7 bases outside the gene matches. CDR1 and CDR2 (germline): SGHAT, FQNNGV. The CDR3 nucleotides read TGTGCCAGCAGCTTAAATTACGCAGGGGGAGAGACCCAGTACTTC. It codes for CASSLNYAGGETQYF.

The chain is built from TRBV7-2 and TRBJ2-1; 12 nucleotides align to TRBD2. CDR3 size: 17 residues. From germline, CDR1 is SGHTA and CDR2 FQGNSA. V shed 5 bases and J 9 bases; nucleotides not matched to a gene: 14. The CDR3 is CASSPPGLAGGRGEQFF. The CDR3 bases are TGTGCCAGCAGCCCCCCAGGGCTAGCGGGAGGGCGGGGTGAGCAGTTCTTC.

This clonotype has just a few counts. This sequence joins TRBV18 and TRBJ1-1; D uncertain. V shed 2 bases and J shed 1 base, with 8 bases lying between them. Germline V gives CDR1 KGHSH, CDR2 LQKENI. This CDR3 contains 14 residues. The DNA for the CDR3 is TGTGCCAGCTCACCAGGGTCAGGGAACACTGAAGCTTTCTTT. Its protein is CASSPGSGNTEAFF.

The genes are TRBV7-2 and TRBJ2-1; tentatively, D is TRBD1 or TRBD2 (5 bases each). The CDR3 is 15 residues long. Trimming removed 2 bases from V and 8 bases from J, with 16 bases in between. Germline V CDR1 and CDR2: SGHTA, FQGNSA. The CDR3 protein is CASSLQGSGLDEQFF. DNA of the CDR3: TGTGCCAGCAGCTTACAGGGCTCGGGGCTAGATGAGCAGTTCTTC.

The table lists this clonotype with a few counts. The CDR3 protein is CASSIAAQDSYEQYF. CDR3 bases: TGTGCCAGTAGTATAGCAGCCCAGGATTCCTACGAGCAGTACTTC. V and J are TRBV19 and TRBJ2-7; D call uncertain. Germline-derived CDR1 and CDR2 are LNHDA and SQIVND (reference sequence). This CDR3 contains 15 residues. Trimming stripped 1 base from V and 1 base from J, with 11 bases between.

V and J are TRBV28 and TRBJ2-1, with 7 bases that match TRBD2. The CDR3 sequence is 13 residues long. With V trimmed by 7 bases and J by 9 bases, 9 bases remained unmatched. From germline, CDR1 is MDHEN and CDR2 SYDVKM. CDR3: CASIETSLGEQFF. CDR3 bases: TGTGCCAGCATAGAGACTAGCTTGGGTGAGCAGTTCTTC.

V gene TRBV6-5 combines with J gene TRBJ1-5, with unresolved D. The CDR3 consists of 12 residues. From germline, CDR1 is MNHEY and CDR2 SVGAGI. V was clipped by 6 bases and J by 7 bases, with 10 bases between them. CDR3 bases: TGTGCCAGCAGCAACAGAGACCAGCCCCAGCATTTT. Translated: CASSNRDQPQHF.

This clonotype was detected ten times or more. The chain employs TRBV28 and TRBJ2-7; 13 nucleotides align to TRBD2. The CDR3 consists of 15 residues. The J segment lost 2 bases and the V segment lost 5 bases, leaving 3 bases of the junction unmatched. Per germline, CDR1 MDHEN and CDR2 SYDVKM. This CDR3 is CASSAGTSGTYEQYF. In DNA form, the CDR3 reads TGTGCCAGCAGTGCCGGGACTAGCGGGACCTACGAGCAGTACTTC.

This clonotype was seen more than once but under ten times. The chain couples TRBV9 to TRBJ2-4; tentative D call: TRBD1 (6 bases). V was cut by 3 bases and J by 0 bases, with 10 bases left in between. CDR1 and CDR2 from the germline V gene are SGDLS and YYNGEE. There are 15 residues in the CDR3. DNA of the CDR3: TGTGCCAGCAGCGGGGACACCTTAGCCAAAAACATTCAGTACTTC. It specifies CASSGDTLAKNIQYF.

The V and J genes are TRBV30 and TRBJ2-5; 7 bases line up with TRBD2. The ends lost 2 bases at V and 2 bases at J; junction bases unmatched: 8. The CDR3 sequence is 15 residues long. Looked up from germline, CDR1 is GTSNPN and CDR2 is SVGIG (reference sequence). The CDR3 spells CAWSRGGPLQETQYF. DNA for the CDR3: TGTGCCTGGAGTAGGGGAGGGCCTCTACAAGAGACCCAGTACTTC.

V gene TRBV19 combines with J gene TRBJ1-1; 11 nucleotides agree with TRBD1. Germline assignment: CDR1 LNHDA and CDR2 SQIVND (reference sequence). J gave up 3 bases and V 3 bases, and 3 bases lay outside the gene matches. The CDR3 has 15 residues. The CDR3 nucleotides are TGTGCCAGTAGTATTTCGGGACAGGGGGACACTGAAGCTTTCTTT. It yields the protein CASSISGQGDTEAFF.

This clonotype was detected a few times. This sequence joins TRBV27 and TRBJ2-5, with 7 bases that match TRBD1. V trimming: 0 bases; J trimming: 2 bases; junction bases outside the gene matches: 15. CDR1 and CDR2 (germline): MNHEY, SMNVEV (reference sequence). The CDR3 is 19 residues long. CDR3 region: CASSLSATFPRQGQETQYF. DNA of the CDR3: TGTGCCAGCAGTTTATCGGCCACCTTTCCGAGACAGGGTCAAGAGACCCAGTACTTC.

This clonotype was detected only once. CDR3 DNA sequence: TGTGCCAGCAGCTTAGTCGTTCAGGACGGCGGAAAACTGTTTTTT. Translation: CASSLVVQDGGKLFF. The rearrangement joins TRBV7-2 to TRBJ1-4, with no clear D. This CDR3 has 15 amino acids. From germline, CDR1 is SGHTA and CDR2 FQGNSA. V was shortened by 1 base and J by 10 bases, with 16 bases between the two germline ends.

The table lists this clonotype with a few counts. This chain joins TRBV30 and TRBJ1-1; D gene ambiguous. V gave up 5 bases and J gave up 6 bases, with 16 bases separating them. The CDR3 covers 13 residues. Germline V gene sequence: CDR1 GTSNPN, CDR2 SVGIG (reference sequence). The CDR3 DNA sequence: TGTGCCTGGCTGAGCAGGTTGGCGTCTGAAGCTTTCTTT. Its translation: CAWLSRLASEAFF.